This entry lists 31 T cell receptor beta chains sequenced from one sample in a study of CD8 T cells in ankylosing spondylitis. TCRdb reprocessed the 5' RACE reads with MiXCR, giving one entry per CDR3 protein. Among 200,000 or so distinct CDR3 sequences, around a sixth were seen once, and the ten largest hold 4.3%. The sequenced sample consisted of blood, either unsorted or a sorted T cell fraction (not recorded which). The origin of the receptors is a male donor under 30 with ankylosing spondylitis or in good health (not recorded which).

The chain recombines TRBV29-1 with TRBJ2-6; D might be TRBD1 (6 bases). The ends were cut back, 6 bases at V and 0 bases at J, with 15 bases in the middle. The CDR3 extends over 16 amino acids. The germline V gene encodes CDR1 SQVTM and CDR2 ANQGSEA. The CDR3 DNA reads TGCAGCGTAGTGGACAGCACCAGCTCTGGGGCCAACGTCCTGACTTTC. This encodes CSVVDSTSSGANVLTF.

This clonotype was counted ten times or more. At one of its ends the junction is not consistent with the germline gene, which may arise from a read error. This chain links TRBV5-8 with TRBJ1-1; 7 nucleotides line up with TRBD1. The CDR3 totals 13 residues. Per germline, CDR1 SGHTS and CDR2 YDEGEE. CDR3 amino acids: CASSLDRTTEAFF. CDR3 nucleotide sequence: TGTGCCAGCAGTTTGGACAGGACCACTGAAGCTTTCTTT. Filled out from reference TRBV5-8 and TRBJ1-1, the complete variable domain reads EAGVTQSPTHLIKTRGQQATLRCSPISGHTSVYWYQQALGLGLQFLLWYDEGEERNRGNFPPRFSGRQFPNYSSELNVNALELEDSALYLCASSLDRTTEAFFGQGTRLTVV.

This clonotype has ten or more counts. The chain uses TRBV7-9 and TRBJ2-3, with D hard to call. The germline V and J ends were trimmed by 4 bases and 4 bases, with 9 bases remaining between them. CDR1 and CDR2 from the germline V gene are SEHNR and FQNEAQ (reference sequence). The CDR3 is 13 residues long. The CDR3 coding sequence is TGTGCCAGCAGCTACGACTTGGCAGATACGCAGTATTTT. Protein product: CASSYDLADTQYF.

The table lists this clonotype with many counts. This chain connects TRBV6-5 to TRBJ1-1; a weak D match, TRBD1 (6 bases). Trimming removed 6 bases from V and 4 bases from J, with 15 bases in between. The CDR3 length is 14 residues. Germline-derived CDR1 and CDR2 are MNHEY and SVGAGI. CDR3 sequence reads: CASSLQGRGTEAFF. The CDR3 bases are TGTGCCAGCAGCCTACAGGGTCGGGGCACTGAAGCTTTCTTT.

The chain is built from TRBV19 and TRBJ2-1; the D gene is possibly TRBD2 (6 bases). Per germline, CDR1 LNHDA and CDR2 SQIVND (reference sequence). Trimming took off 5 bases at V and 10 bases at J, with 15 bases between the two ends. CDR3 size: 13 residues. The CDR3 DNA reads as TGTGCCAGTAGTCCGGTTACTAGCAGAGAGCAGTTCTTC. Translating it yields CASSPVTSREQFF.

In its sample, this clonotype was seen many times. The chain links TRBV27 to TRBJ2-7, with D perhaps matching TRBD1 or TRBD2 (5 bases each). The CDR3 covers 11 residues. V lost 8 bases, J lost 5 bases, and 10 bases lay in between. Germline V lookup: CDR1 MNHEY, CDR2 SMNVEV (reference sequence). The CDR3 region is CASGTPDEQYF. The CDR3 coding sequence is TGTGCCAGCGGGACCCCCGACGAGCAGTACTTC.

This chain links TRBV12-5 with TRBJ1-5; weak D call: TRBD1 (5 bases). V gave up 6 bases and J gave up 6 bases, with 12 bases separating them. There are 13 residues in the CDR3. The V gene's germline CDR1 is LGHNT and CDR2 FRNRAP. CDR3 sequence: CASGLGHGQPQHF. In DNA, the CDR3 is TGTGCTAGTGGCCTCGGACATGGTCAGCCCCAGCATTTT.

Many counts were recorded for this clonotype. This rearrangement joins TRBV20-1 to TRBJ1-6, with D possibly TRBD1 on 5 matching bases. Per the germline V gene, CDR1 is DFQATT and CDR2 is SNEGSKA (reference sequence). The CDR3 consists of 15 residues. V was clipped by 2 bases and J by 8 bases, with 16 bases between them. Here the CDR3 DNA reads TGCAGTGCTAGACTGGGACGATCTGAGTATTCACCCCTCCACTTT. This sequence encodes CSARLGRSEYSPLHF.

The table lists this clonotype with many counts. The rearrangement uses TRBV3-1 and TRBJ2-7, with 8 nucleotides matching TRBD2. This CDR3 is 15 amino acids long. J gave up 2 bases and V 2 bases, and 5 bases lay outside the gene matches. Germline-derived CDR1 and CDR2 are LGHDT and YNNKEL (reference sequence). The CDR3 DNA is TGTGCCAGCAGCCAAAGGCTGACTAGCGCCTACGAGCAGTACTTC. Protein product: CASSQRLTSAYEQYF.

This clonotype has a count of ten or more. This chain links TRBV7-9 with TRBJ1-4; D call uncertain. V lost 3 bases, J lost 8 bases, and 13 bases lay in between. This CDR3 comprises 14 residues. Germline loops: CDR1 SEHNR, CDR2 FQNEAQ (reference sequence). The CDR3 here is CASSFSDSGEKLFF. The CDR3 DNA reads TGTGCCAGCAGCTTTTCGGACTCCGGAGAAAAACTGTTTTTT. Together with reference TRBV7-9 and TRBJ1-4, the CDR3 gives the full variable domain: DTGVSQNPRHKITKRGQNVTFRCDPISEHNRLYWYRQTLGQGPEFLTYFQNEAQLEKSRLLSDRFSAERPKGSFSTLEIQRTEQGDSAMYLCASSFSDSGEKLFFGSGTQLSVL.

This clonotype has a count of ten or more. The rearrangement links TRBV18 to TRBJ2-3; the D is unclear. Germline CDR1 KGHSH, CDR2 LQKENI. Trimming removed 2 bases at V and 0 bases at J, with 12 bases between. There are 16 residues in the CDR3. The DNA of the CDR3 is TGTGCCAGCTCACCAACCCGCGGTAGAAGCACAGATACGCAGTATTTT. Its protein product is CASSPTRGRSTDTQYF.

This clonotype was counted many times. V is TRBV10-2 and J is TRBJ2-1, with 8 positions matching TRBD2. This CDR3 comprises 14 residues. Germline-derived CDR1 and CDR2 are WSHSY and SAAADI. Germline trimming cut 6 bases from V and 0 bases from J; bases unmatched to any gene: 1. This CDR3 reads CASSGRASYNEQFF. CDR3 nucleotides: TGCGCCAGCAGCGGGAGGGCCTCCTACAATGAGCAGTTCTTC.

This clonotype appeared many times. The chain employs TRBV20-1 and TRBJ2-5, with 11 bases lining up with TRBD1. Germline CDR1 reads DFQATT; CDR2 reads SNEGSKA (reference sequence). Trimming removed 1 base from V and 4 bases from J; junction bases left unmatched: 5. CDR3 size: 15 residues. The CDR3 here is CSARAAGTGGETQYF. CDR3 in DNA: TGCAGTGCTAGAGCCGCCGGGACAGGGGGAGAGACCCAGTACTTC.

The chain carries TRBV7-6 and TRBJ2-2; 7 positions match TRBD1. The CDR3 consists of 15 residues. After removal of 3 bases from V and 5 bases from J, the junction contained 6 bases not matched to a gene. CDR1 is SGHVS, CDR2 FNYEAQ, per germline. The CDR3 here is CASSLAPQGTGELFF. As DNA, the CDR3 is TGTGCCAGCAGCTTGGCCCCACAGGGGACCGGGGAGCTGTTTTTT.

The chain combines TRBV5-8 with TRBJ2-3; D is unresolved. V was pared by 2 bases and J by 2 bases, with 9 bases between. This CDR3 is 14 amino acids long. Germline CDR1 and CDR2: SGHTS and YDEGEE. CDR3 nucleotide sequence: TGTGCCAGCAGCTTAACCCCTATCACAGATACGCAGTATTTT. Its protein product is CASSLTPITDTQYF.

The CDR3 spells CSASFYSSTDTQYF. CDR3 coding DNA: TGCAGTGCTAGTTTCTACAGTAGCACAGATACGCAGTATTTT. The genes are TRBV20-1 and TRBJ2-3; D unresolved. Germline V gene lookup returns CDR1 DFQATT and CDR2 SNEGSKA (reference sequence). The CDR3 length is 14 residues. V was shortened by 3 bases and J by 0 bases, with 10 bases between the two germline ends.

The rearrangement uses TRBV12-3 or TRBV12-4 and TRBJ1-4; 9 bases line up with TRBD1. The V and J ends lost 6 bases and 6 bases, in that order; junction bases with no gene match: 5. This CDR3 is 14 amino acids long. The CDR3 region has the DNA TGTGCCAGCAGGCGGACAGGGGCGGATGAAAAACTGTTTTTT. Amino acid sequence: CASRRTGADEKLFF.

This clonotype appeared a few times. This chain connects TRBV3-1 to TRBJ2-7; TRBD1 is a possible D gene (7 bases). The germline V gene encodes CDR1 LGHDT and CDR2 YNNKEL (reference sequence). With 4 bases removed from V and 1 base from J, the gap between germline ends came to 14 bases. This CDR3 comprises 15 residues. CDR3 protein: CASSLQQGRSYEQYF. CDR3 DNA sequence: TGTGCCAGCAGCCTGCAACAGGGGAGGTCCTACGAGCAGTACTTC.

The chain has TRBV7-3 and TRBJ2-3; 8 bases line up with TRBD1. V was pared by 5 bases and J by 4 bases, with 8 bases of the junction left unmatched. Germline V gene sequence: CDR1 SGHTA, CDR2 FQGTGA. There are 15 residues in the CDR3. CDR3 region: CASSPGTGLPDTQYF. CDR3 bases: TGTGCCAGCAGCCCCGGGACAGGTTTACCAGATACGCAGTATTTT.

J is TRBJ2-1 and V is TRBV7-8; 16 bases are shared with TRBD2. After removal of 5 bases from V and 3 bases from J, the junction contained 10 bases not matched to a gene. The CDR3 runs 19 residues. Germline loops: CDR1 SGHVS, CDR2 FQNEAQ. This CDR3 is CASSVTGTSGRALYNEQFF. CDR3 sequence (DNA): TGTGCCAGCAGCGTTACCGGGACTAGCGGGAGGGCCCTCTACAATGAGCAGTTCTTC.

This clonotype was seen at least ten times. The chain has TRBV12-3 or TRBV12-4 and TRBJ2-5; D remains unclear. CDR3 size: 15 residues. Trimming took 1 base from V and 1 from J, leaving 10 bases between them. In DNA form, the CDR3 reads TGTGCCAGCAGTTTAGGAAGGCGGCTCCAAGAGACCCAGTACTTC. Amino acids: CASSLGRRLQETQYF.

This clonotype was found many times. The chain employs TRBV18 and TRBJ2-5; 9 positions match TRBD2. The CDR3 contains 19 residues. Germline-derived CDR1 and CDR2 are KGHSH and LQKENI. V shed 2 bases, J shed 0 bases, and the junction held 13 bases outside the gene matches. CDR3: CASSPILSGRSINQETQYF. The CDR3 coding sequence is TGTGCCAGCTCACCAATCCTGAGCGGGAGGAGCATCAACCAAGAGACCCAGTACTTC.

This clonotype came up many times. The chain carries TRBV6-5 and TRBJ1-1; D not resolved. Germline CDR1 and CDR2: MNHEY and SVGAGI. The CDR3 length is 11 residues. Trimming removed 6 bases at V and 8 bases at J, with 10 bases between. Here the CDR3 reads CASRTPIEAFF. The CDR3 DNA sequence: TGTGCCAGCAGAACTCCGATAGAAGCTTTCTTT.

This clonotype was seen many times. The CDR3 here is CASLFSTDTQYF. Here the CDR3 DNA reads TGTGCCAGTCTCTTTAGCACAGATACGCAGTATTTT. This chain links TRBV21-1 with TRBJ2-3. TRBV21-1 is an annotated pseudogene. CDR3 length equals 12 residues.

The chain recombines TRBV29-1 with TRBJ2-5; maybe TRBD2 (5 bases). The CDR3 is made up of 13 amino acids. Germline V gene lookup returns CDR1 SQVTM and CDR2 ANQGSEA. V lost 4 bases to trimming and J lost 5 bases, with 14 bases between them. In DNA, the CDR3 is TGCAGCGTTGGCGGACTGGCCCAGGAGACCCAGTACTTC. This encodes CSVGGLAQETQYF.

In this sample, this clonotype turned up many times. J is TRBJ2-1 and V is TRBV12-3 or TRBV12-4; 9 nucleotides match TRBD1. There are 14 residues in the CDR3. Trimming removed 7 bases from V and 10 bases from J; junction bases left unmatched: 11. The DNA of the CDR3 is TGTGCCAGCATCCAGGACAGGGGAATAGGGGAGCAGTTCTTC. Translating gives CASIQDRGIGEQFF.

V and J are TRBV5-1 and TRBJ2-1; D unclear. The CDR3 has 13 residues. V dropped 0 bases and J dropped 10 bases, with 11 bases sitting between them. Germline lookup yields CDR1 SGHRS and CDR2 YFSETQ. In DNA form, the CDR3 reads TGCGCCAGCAGCTTGGCCGGTCTGAAAGAGCAGTTCTTC. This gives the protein CASSLAGLKEQFF.

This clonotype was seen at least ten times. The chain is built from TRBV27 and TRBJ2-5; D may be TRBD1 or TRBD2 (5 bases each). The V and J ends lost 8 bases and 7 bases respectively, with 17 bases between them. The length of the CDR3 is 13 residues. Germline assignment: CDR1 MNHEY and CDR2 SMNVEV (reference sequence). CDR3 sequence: CASRDGRLGTQYF. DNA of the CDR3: TGTGCCAGCCGGGACGGACGATTAGGGACCCAGTACTTC.

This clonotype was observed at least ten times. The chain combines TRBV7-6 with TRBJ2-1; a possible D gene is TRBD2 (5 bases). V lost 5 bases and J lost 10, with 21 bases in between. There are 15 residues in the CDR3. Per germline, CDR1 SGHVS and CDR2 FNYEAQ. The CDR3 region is CASSILASLNGEQFF. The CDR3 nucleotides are TGTGCCAGCAGCATTCTAGCTTCCCTCAATGGGGAGCAGTTCTTC.

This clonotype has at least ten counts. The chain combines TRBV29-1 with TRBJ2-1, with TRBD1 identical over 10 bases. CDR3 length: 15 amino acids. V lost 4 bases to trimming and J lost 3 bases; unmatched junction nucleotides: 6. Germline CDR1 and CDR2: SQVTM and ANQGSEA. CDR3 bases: TGCAGCGTTGGGGGAGACAGGGGGCTCTACAATGAGCAGTTCTTC. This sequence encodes CSVGGDRGLYNEQFF.

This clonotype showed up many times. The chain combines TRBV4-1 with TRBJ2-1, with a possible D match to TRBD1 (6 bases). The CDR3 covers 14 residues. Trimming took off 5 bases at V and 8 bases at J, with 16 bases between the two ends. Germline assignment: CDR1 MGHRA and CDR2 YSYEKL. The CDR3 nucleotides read TGCGCCAGCAGCTCGGGGTGGCAGGGGCATGAGCAGTTCTTC. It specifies CASSSGWQGHEQFF.